This passage covers 3 T cell receptor beta chains from one sample sequenced in a study of cytomegalovirus exposure and HLA in healthy donors. This table comes from immunoSEQ multiplex PCR, and its TCRdb copy is limited to in-frame clones, with some not included. The table has about 150,000 clones, around 93% seen once. The sequencing input was PBMCs. These receptors came from a man between 18 and 35 years old in good health and CMV-seropositive.

The chain employs TRBV5-1 and TRBJ2-2; 10 bases are shared with TRBD1. From germline, CDR1 is SGHRS and CDR2 YFSETQ. The CDR3 is made up of 16 amino acids. J was trimmed by 6 bases and V by 3 bases; bases with no gene match: 8. In nucleotides, the CDR3 is TGCGCCAGCAGCTCCGACAGGGGGCTTGGTTCCGGGGAGCTGTTTTTT. As protein: CASSSDRGLGSGELFF.

This chain connects TRBV7-9 to TRBJ1-1; D is unresolved. V dropped 3 bases and J dropped 7 bases, with 18 bases sitting between them. Looked up from germline, CDR1 is SEHNR and CDR2 is FQNEAQ (reference sequence). This CDR3 is 15 amino acids long. The CDR3 bases are TGTGCCAGCAGCTTCCCGCTCGTTCGACACCGTGAAGCTTTCTTT. This encodes CASSFPLVRHREAFF. Variable domain in full (rest from reference TRBV7-9 and TRBJ1-1): DTGVSQNPRHKITKRGQNVTFRCDPISEHNRLYWYRQTLGQGPEFLTYFQNEAQLEKSRLLSDRFSAERPKGSFSTLEIQRTEQGDSAMYLCASSFPLVRHREAFFGQGTRLTVV.

This chain links TRBV28 with TRBJ1-2; 9 nucleotides align to TRBD1. CDR1 is MDHEN and CDR2 is SYDVKM in the germline V gene. J was trimmed by 2 bases and V by 7 bases; bases with no gene match: 11. The CDR3 sequence is 16 residues long. CDR3 nucleotide sequence: TGTGCCAGCACCGTTACAGGGGGCGCAGCGAACTATGGCTACACCTTC. This codes for CASTVTGGAANYGYTF.